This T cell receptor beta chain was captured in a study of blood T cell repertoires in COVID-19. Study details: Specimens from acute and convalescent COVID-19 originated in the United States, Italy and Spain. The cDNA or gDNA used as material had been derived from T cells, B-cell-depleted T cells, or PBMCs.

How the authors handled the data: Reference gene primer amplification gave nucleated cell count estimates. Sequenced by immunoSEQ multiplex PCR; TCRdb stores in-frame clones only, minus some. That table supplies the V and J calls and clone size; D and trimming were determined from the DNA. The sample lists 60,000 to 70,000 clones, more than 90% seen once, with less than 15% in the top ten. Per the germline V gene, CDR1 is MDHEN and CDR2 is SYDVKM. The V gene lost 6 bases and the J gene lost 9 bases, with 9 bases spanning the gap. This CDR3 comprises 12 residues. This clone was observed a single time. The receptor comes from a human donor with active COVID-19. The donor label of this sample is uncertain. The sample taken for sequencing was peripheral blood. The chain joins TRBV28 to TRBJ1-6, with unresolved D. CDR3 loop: CASSLALSPLHF. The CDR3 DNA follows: TGTGCCAGCAGCCTCGCACTTTCACCCCTCCACTTT.